Listed here are 19 T cell receptor beta chains from one sample, sequenced in a study of T-cell memory formation after mild COVID-19. MiXCR, applied by TCRdb to the 5' RACE reads, yields one record per CDR3 protein. The repertoire holds just under 50,000 distinct CDR3 sequences, roughly 12% seen once, with around 24% in the top ten. Sequencing used PBMCs or a T cell subset sorted from them (not recorded which). These receptors all stem from a man younger than 35 who had mild COVID-19 (a few samples of this study predate the infection). Cell type and time point are not known.

This clonotype was seen only a few times. This chain links TRBV4-3 with TRBJ2-3; D tentatively fits TRBD1 or TRBD2 (5 bases each). Germline loops: CDR1 LGHNA, CDR2 YSLEER. The CDR3 runs to 15 residues. V lost 3 bases and J lost 4, with 14 bases in between. The CDR3 nucleotides are TGCGCCAGCAGCCACGGGGCCAGGGACGCAGATACGCAGTATTTT. This gives the protein CASSHGARDADTQYF.

In its sample, this clonotype was seen a few times. The V and J genes are TRBV5-1 and TRBJ2-1; D is uncertain. Trimming removed 0 bases at V and 7 bases at J, with 8 bases between. The V gene's germline CDR1 is SGHRS and CDR2 YFSETQ. This CDR3 comprises 13 residues. The CDR3 loop reads CASSLGPPNEQFF. The CDR3 DNA sequence: TGCGCCAGCAGCTTGGGGCCCCCTAATGAGCAGTTCTTC.

The chain couples TRBV7-2 to TRBJ2-3; tentatively, D is TRBD2 (6 bases). Trimming stripped 8 bases from V and 6 bases from J, with 12 bases between. This CDR3 is 12 amino acids long. CDR1 SGHTA and CDR2 FQGNSA come from the germline V gene. Written as DNA, the CDR3 is TGTGCCAGCCGGGGGTTTGCCGATACGCAGTATTTT. It codes for CASRGFADTQYF.

This clonotype is classed as medium-sized. The gene calls are TRBV12-3 or TRBV12-4 and TRBJ1-4; D is undetermined. V dropped 6 bases and J dropped 0 bases, with 11 bases sitting between them. CDR3 size: 15 residues. The DNA for the CDR3 is TGTGCCAGCAGGGGCTCGGGCCCAACTAATGAAAAACTGTTTTTT. Translation: CASRGSGPTNEKLFF.

This clonotype showed up just a few times. The chain has TRBV6-5 and TRBJ2-6, with 11 bases matching TRBD1. CDR3 length: 17 amino acids. Germline values: CDR1 MNHEY, CDR2 SVGAGI. V dropped 6 bases and J dropped 2; count of bases not matched to a gene: 6. This CDR3 is CASRGTGGNAGANVLTF. CDR3 nucleotides: TGTGCCAGCAGGGGGACAGGGGGTAATGCTGGGGCCAACGTCCTGACTTTC.

This clonotype was detected ten times or more. V and J are TRBV20-1 and TRBJ1-1, with unresolved D. Trimming cost V 3 bases and J 1 base, with 12 bases left between them. CDR3 length equals 14 residues. Germline CDR1 is DFQATT and CDR2 is SNEGSKA (reference sequence). CDR3: CSASSSGRNTEAFF. CDR3 sequence (DNA): TGCAGTGCTAGCTCCTCGGGCCGGAACACTGAAGCTTTCTTT.

The rearrangement links TRBV4-3 to TRBJ2-5, with D perhaps matching TRBD1 (5 bases). This CDR3 has 17 amino acids. The V end lost 0 bases, the J end lost 5 bases, and 19 bases lay between the germline ends. CDR1 and CDR2 (germline): LGHNA, YSLEER. CDR3 coding DNA: TGCGCCAGCAGCCAAGAGTATGGTTTCGGACAAGGCGAGACCCAGTACTTC. Translation: CASSQEYGFGQGETQYF.

This chain connects TRBV20-1 to TRBJ2-1; 8 bases are shared with TRBD2. The CDR3 spans 15 residues. V shed 1 base and J 0 bases; nucleotides not matched to a gene: 2. The germline V gene encodes CDR1 DFQATT and CDR2 SNEGSKA (reference sequence). CDR3 in DNA: TGCAGTGCTAGAGGCGGGGGGAGCTCCTACAATGAGCAGTTCTTC. It codes for CSARGGGSSYNEQFF.

The rearrangement joins TRBV20-1 to TRBJ1-2; 9 bases align to TRBD1. The CDR3 totals 14 residues. Germline V lookup: CDR1 DFQATT, CDR2 SNEGSKA (reference sequence). V trimming: 5 bases; J trimming: 6 bases; junction bases outside the gene matches: 10. As DNA, the CDR3 is TGCAGTGCTCCAATGCTTACAGGGGGCGATGGCTACACCTTC. Its protein product is CSAPMLTGGDGYTF.

In its sample, this clonotype was seen many times. The V call is TRBV7-2, the J call TRBJ2-1, with 9 bases identical to TRBD2. After removal of 4 bases from V and 4 bases from J, the junction contained 8 bases not matched to a gene. Germline CDR1 and CDR2: SGHTA and FQGNSA. The CDR3 is 16 residues long. In DNA, the CDR3 is TGTGCCAGCAGCTCCGCTAGCGGGGAGCCATACAATGAGCAGTTCTTC. This gives the protein CASSSASGEPYNEQFF.

The chain has TRBV5-1 and TRBJ1-2; a weak D match, TRBD1 (5 bases). Germline CDR1 reads SGHRS; CDR2 reads YFSETQ. The V gene lost 1 base and the J gene lost 5 bases, with 9 bases spanning the gap. This CDR3 is 13 amino acids long. CDR3 bases: TGCGCCAGCAGCTTGAAAACAGGATATGGCTACACCTTC. Translation: CASSLKTGYGYTF.

This chain uses TRBV29-1 with TRBJ2-2; TRBD2 aligns across 9 bases. The germline gives CDR1 SQVTM, CDR2 ANQGSEA. This CDR3 has 15 amino acids. Trimming at V came to 5 bases and at J to 5 bases, leaving 9 bases not matched to a gene. CDR3 sequence: CSVNTIAGETGELFF. The CDR3 coding sequence is TGCAGCGTTAACACCATAGCGGGGGAAACCGGGGAGCTGTTTTTT.

This clonotype came up a few times. The genes are TRBV20-1 and TRBJ1-5, with TRBD1 matching over 8 bases. The CDR3 consists of 15 residues. The V gene's germline CDR1 is DFQATT and CDR2 SNEGSKA (reference sequence). The junction had 12 bases not matched to a gene; V was cut back by 6 bases and J by 5 bases. CDR3 sequence (DNA): TGCAGTGCCGAGACCGCCGGGACAGGAGATCAGCCCCAGCATTTT. This codes for CSAETAGTGDQPQHF.

The rearrangement joins TRBV18 to TRBJ1-2; D gene unclear. Germline CDR1 reads KGHSH; CDR2 reads LQKENI. The CDR3 is 15 residues long. Trimming pared 0 bases from V and 4 bases from J, leaving 12 bases between. Here the CDR3 DNA reads TGTGCCAGCTCACCACCGAGTGCAGAACTCTATGGCTACACCTTC. It translates to CASSPPSAELYGYTF.

There are a few counts of this clonotype. V and J are TRBV7-3 and TRBJ1-5, with D uncertain. Germline V gene lookup returns CDR1 SGHTA and CDR2 FQGTGA. Trimming stripped 5 bases from V and 2 bases from J, with 13 bases between. The CDR3 totals 15 residues. This CDR3 is CASSISSSGNQPQHF. The CDR3 nucleotides are TGTGCCAGCAGCATATCATCCTCGGGCAATCAGCCCCAGCATTTT.

This clonotype was seen repeatedly, ten times or more. The gene calls are TRBV5-1 and TRBJ2-1, with TRBD2 identical over 14 bases. CDR3 size: 17 residues. V shed 4 bases and J 7 bases; nucleotides not matched to a gene: 10. Germline V gives CDR1 SGHRS, CDR2 YFSETQ. DNA for the CDR3: TGCGCCAGCAGCACCGGCAGACTAGCGGGGGGGGTAAATGAGCAGTTCTTC. Protein product: CASSTGRLAGGVNEQFF.

This clonotype was seen only a few times. The genes are TRBV5-1 and TRBJ1-3; D is perhaps TRBD1 (5 bases). CDR1 SGHRS and CDR2 YFSETQ come from the germline V gene. The germline V and J ends were trimmed by 0 bases and 0 bases, with 19 bases remaining between them. This CDR3 contains 19 residues. Here the CDR3 reads CASSLVSPRQGLSGNTIYF. In nucleotides, the CDR3 is TGCGCCAGCAGCTTGGTTTCCCCGAGGCAGGGACTCTCTGGAAACACCATATATTTT.

The genes are TRBV5-6 and TRBJ1-5; D unclear. V was cut by 2 bases and J by 4 bases, with 7 bases left in between. The CDR3 spans 13 residues. Looked up from germline, CDR1 is SGHDT and CDR2 is YYEEEE. CDR3 nucleotides: TGTGCCAGCAGCTTTAAGGGAAATCAGCCCCAGCATTTT. As protein: CASSFKGNQPQHF.

The gene calls are TRBV3-1 and TRBJ2-2; D may be TRBD1 (6 bases). CDR1 is LGHDT, CDR2 YNNKEL, per germline (reference sequence). V was pared by 5 bases and J by 6 bases, with 13 bases between. This CDR3 is built from 14 residues. CDR3 in DNA: TGTGCCAGCAGCAGAGACAGGCACCCCGGGGAGCTGTTTTTT. Translating gives CASSRDRHPGELFF.